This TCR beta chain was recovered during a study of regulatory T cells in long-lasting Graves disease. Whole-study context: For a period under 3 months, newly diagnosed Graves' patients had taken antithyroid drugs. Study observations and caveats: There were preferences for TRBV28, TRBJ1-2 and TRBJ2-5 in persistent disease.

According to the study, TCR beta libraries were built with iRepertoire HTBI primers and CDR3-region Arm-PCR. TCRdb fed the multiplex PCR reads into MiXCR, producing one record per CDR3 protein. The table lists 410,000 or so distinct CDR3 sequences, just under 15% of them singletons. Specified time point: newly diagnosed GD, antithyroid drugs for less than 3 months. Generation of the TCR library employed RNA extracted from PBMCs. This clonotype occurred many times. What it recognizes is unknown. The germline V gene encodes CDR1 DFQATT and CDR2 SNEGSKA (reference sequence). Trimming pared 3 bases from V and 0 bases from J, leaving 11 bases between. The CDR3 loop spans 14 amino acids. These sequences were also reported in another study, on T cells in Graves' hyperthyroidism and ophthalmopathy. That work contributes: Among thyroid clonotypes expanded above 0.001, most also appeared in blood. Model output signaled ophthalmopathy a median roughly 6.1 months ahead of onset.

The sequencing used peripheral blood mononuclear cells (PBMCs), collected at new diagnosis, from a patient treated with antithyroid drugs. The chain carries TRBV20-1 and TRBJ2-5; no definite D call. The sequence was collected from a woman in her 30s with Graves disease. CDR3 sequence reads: CSARSSWYQETQYF. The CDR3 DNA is TGCAGTGCTAGGTCCAGTTGGTACCAAGAGACCCAGTACTTC.